The clone carrying this T cell receptor beta chain was detected a few times. The target antigen is unknown. Amplified regions were TCR beta CDR3 sequences from RNA transcripts. The HTBI set primed first-round TCR CDR3 RT-PCR. TCRdb redid the calling of the multiplex PCR reads with MiXCR, one entry per CDR3 protein. The repertoire holds about 320,000 distinct CDR3 sequences, approximately 16% seen once, with approximately 33% in the top ten. These data are taken from a study of T cells in Graves' hyperthyroidism and ophthalmopathy. General study findings and limits: Blood samples included most of the expanded thyroid clonotypes exceeding 0.001. Stable hyperthyroidism was told apart from ophthalmopathy by a model built on 13 V-J features.

The CDR3 covers 14 residues. CDR1 is SGHNT, CDR2 YYREEE, per germline (reference sequence). V dropped 1 base and J dropped 6; count of bases not matched to a gene: 3. The clonotype originates from a man aged 25-45 years with Graves' hyperthyroidism. Sequencing was carried out using blood. The genes are TRBV5-4 and TRBJ2-1, with 8 bases fitting TRBD1. CDR3 sequence: CASSLPDRGNEQFF. The CDR3, as DNA: TGTGCCAGCAGCTTGCCCGACAGGGGCAATGAGCAGTTCTTC.